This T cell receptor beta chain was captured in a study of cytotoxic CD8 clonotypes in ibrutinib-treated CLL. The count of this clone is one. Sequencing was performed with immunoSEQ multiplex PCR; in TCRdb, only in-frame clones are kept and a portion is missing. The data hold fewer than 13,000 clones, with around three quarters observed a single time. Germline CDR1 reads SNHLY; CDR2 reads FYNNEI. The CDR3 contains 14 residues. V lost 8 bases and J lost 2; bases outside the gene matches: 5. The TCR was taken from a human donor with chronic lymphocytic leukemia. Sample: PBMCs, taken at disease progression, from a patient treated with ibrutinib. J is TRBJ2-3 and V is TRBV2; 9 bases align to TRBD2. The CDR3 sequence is CASRGLAYTDTQYF. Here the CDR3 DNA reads TGTGCCAGCCGGGGACTAGCCTACACAGATACGCAGTATTTT.